The present T cell receptor (beta chain) was sequenced within a study of blood T cell repertoires in COVID-19 (TCRdb year 2020). General notes on the study: Samples from collaborators originated in the United States, Italy and Spain and spanned both the acute and convalescent phases of COVID-19. The material from the prospective study consisted of cDNA or gDNA derived from T cells, B-cell-depleted T cells, or PBMCs. The dataset comprised deeply sampled blood TCRbeta repertoires from subjects exposed to, actively infected with, or recovered from COVID-19. The repertoires were made available in a free public database intended to serve as a resource for research on the immune response to SARS-CoV-2. Samples were obtained from the ongoing ImmuneRACE study (first 160 participants) and from 1,254 subjects provided by 6 global collaborators. Sample metadata almost always included a de-identified subject ID, COVID-19 status, age in years and sex. HLA class I and class II types, where available, came from metadata supplied by the sample provider rather than from assay-based typing. General conclusions and limits of the study: Clinical and demographic metadata were provided uncurated, with the amount varying by source and participant.

Counted from cysteine to phenylalanine, this CDR3 has 15 amino acids. Left in the record is the CDR3 DNA by itself, 45 bases read in frame from the first base. CDR1 and CDR2 are drawn from the germline V gene (reference sequence): SGHNT, YYREEE. After removal of 1 base from V and 2 bases from J, the junction retains 2 bases not matched to a gene. The immunoSEQ Assay, a bias-controlled multiplex PCR, was used to amplify TCRbeta CDR3 regions from genomic DNA. In the paper's pipeline: The number of nucleated cells in each sample was estimated from the amplification of reference gene primers within the assay. To quantify the absolute abundance of each unique TCRbeta CDR3 rearrangement, sequence reads were collapsed and filtered. Productive Simpson clonality was computed per sample as the square root of Simpson's diversity index over productive rearrangements. TCRdb retrieved this table from immuneACCESS and kept in-frame rearrangements only. Not all clones are present; in checked studies, unresolved V genes account for under half, and no reason is known for the remainder. D and trimming come from the DNA, and the V and J calls and clone size come from that table. This sample lists roughly 350,000 clones; around 91% were detected once. The biggest ten clones account for 2.5% to 4% of the sample.

Worth noting for this clone: Its cognate antigen has yet to be identified. Base qualities are not at hand, and no much larger clone is one base apart.

A second Seattle source provided samples from volunteer blood donors who had recovered from COVID-19. The collaborating institutions used their own protocols to collect whole blood in K2EDTA tubes. Collaborator samples were shipped for TCRbeta analysis as frozen whole blood, isolated PBMCs, or DNA extracted from either sample type. The rearranged chain carries TRBV5-4 and TRBJ2-1; 8 bases in the middle match TRBD2. The sequenced material came from peripheral blood. This sequence was found in a woman aged 18 to 35 who had recovered from COVID-19. For the CDR3, the sequence is CASSLSGRPYNEQFF. In nucleotide form, the sequence is TGTGCCAGCAGCTTGAGCGGGAGACCCTACAATGAGCAGTTCTTC.